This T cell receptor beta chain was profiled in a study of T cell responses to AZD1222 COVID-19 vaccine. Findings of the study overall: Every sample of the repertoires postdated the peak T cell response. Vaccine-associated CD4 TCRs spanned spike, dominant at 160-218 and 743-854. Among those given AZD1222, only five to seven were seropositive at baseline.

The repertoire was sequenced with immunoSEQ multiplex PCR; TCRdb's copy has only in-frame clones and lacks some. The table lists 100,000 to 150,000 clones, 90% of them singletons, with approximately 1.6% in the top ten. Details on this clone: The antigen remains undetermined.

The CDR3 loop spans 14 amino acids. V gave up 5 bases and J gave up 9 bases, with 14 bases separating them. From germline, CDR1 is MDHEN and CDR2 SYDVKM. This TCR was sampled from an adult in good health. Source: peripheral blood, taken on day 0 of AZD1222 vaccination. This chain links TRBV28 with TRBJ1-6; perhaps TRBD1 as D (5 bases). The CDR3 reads CASSPNEDSSPLHF. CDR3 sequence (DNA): TGTGCCAGCAGTCCCAACGAAGACAGTTCACCCCTCCACTTT.